This T cell receptor (beta chain) was profiled in a study of blood T cell repertoires in COVID-19. The overall study: Two negative PCRs, clearance, or symptom resolution were required of recovered Cohort 3 donors. Collection of acute and convalescent COVID-19 samples took place in the United States, Italy and Spain. T cells, B-cell-depleted T cells, or PBMCs supplied cDNA or gDNA.

Participants, 18 to 89 years old, spanned about two dozen US areas. Sequenced by immunoSEQ multiplex PCR; TCRdb stores in-frame clones only, minus some. This sample carries roughly 340,000 clones, 70% to 90% of them seen once, and the ten largest clones take 1.5% to 2%. The TCR originated in a man aged 40-50 years in a cohort exposed to, infected with or recovered from COVID-19 (not recorded which). The sequenced sample was PBMCs or T cells enriched from blood (not recorded which).

The CDR3: CASSQVGNRESGNTIYF. In DNA, the CDR3 is TGTGCCAGCAGCCAAGTAGGGAACAGGGAATCTGGAAACACCATATATTTT. The V call is TRBV4-2, the J call TRBJ1-3, with D tentatively TRBD1 (6 bases). The CDR3 is 17 amino acids. Germline CDR1 is LGHNA and CDR2 is YNFKEQ. Trimming cost V 1 base and J 1 base, with 14 bases left between them.